This T cell receptor (beta chain) was identified during a study of blood T cells in healthy people across ages. Notes on this clonotype: Its antigen is as yet unknown.

CDR1 SGHRS and CDR2 YFSETQ come from the germline V gene. The CDR3 has 17 residues. Germline trimming cut 5 bases from V and 2 bases from J; bases unmatched to any gene: 14. Sample-barcoded 5' priming and a J-beta primer mix drove a second PCR of about 6 to 12 cycles. TCRdb reanalysed the 5' RACE reads using MiXCR and keeps one entry per CDR3 protein. The sample has roughly 1,800,000 distinct CDR3 sequences; about 49% are singletons. Broader study findings: Unsorted PBMC input precluded a conclusive naive versus antigen-experienced comparison.

The chain has TRBV5-1 and TRBJ2-7; 9 nucleotides match TRBD1. This sequence originates from a woman aged 40 to 50 in good health. Sequencing used blood. CDR3 region: CASRRTSGQGQAYEQYF. The CDR3 coding sequence is TGCGCCAGCAGAAGGACTTCGGGACAGGGACAGGCCTACGAGCAGTACTTC.